Below are 9 T cell receptor beta chains sequenced from a single sample in a study of blood T cell repertoires in COVID-19. Only in-frame clones appear in the TCRdb table, and some are missing; sequencing was by immunoSEQ multiplex PCR. Of 90,000 to 150,000 clones in the sample, approximately 70% were seen once. Material for sequencing was peripheral blood. The receptor set was obtained from a human donor with acute or convalescent COVID-19. The donor label of this sample is uncertain.

The V call is TRBV3-1 (or the pseudogene TRBV3-2), the J call TRBJ2-7, with 7 bases identical to TRBD2. V shed 0 bases and J 4 bases; nucleotides not matched to a gene: 6. Germline values: CDR1 LGHDT, CDR2 YNNKEL (reference sequence). This CDR3 spans 15 amino acids. The CDR3 sequence: CASSQEPSGVYEQYF. As DNA, the CDR3 is TGTGCCAGCAGCCAAGAGCCCAGCGGGGTTTACGAGCAGTACTTC.

This clone was counted between two and nine times. V usage is TRBV5-1 and J usage is TRBJ1-4; D call uncertain. This CDR3 spans 15 amino acids. V was trimmed by 4 bases and J by 0 bases, leaving 10 bases between them. Germline V gives CDR1 SGHRS, CDR2 YFSETQ. CDR3 sequence: CASSLGGATNEKLFF. The CDR3 region has the DNA TGCGCCAGCAGCCTGGGCGGGGCAACTAATGAAAAACTGTTTTTT. Drawing the rest from reference TRBV5-1 and TRBJ1-4, the complete variable domain is KAGVTQTPRYLIKTRGQQVTLSCSPISGHRSVSWYQQTPGQGLQFLFEYFSETQRNKGNFPGRFSGRQFSNSRSEMNVSTLELGDSALYLCASSLGGATNEKLFFGSGTQLSVL.

V and J are TRBV11-2 and TRBJ1-1; D may be TRBD1 (5 bases). Trimming took off 2 bases at V and 4 bases at J, with 5 bases between the two ends. CDR1 and CDR2 from the germline V gene are SGHAT and FQNNGV. The CDR3 runs to 12 residues. CDR3 region: CASSLQGTEAFF. Written as DNA, the CDR3 is TGTGCCAGCAGCTTACAGGGCACTGAAGCTTTCTTT.

This clone came up once. The rearrangement uses TRBV18 and TRBJ2-1, with D maybe TRBD2 (6 bases). Germline values: CDR1 KGHSH, CDR2 LQKENI. Deletions cut 3 bases from V and 8 bases from J, with 11 bases between. The CDR3 totals 13 residues. The CDR3 DNA is TGTGCCAGCTCACCGGGAGGTGAGCATGAGCAGTTCTTC. Translated: CASSPGGEHEQFF.

V usage is TRBV7-9 and J usage is TRBJ1-3, with D uncertain. This CDR3 is built from 15 residues. From germline, CDR1 is SEHNR and CDR2 FQNEAQ (reference sequence). Trimming shortened V by 2 bases and J by 0 bases, and 8 bases separated the two germline ends. The DNA of the CDR3 is TGTGCCAGCAGCTTAAAGCGATCCTCTGGAAACACCATATATTTT. This gives the protein CASSLKRSSGNTIYF.

The chain combines TRBV10-2 with TRBJ2-3; D is ambiguous. This CDR3 spans 15 amino acids. The V gene's germline CDR1 is WSHSY and CDR2 SAAADI. The V gene lost 4 bases and the J gene lost 0 bases, with 11 bases spanning the gap. The CDR3 loop reads CASSGGRSSTDTQYF. In nucleotides, the CDR3 is TGCGCCAGCAGTGGCGGAAGATCTAGCACAGATACGCAGTATTTT.

V and J are TRBV24-1 and TRBJ2-5; D is possibly TRBD2 (6 bases). Per the germline V gene, CDR1 is KGHDR and CDR2 is SFDVKD. V was cut by 3 bases and J by 5 bases, with 12 bases left in between. The CDR3 sequence is 14 residues long. The CDR3 spells CATSDHPAGETQYF. The CDR3 bases are TGTGCCACCAGTGATCACCCGGCGGGGGAGACCCAGTACTTC.

This clone showed up just a few times. This chain links TRBV18 with TRBJ2-7, with D possibly being TRBD1 (6 bases). Germline loops: CDR1 KGHSH, CDR2 LQKENI. The CDR3 is 15 amino acids. V lost 5 bases and J lost 3, with 17 bases in between. The CDR3 protein is CASSANRDTIYEQYF. CDR3 in DNA: TGTGCCAGCTCAGCCAACCGGGACACAATCTACGAGCAGTACTTC.

The chain links TRBV12-3 or TRBV12-4 to TRBJ2-7; D unclear. The CDR3 extends over 11 amino acids. V shed 10 bases and J shed 3 bases, with 10 bases lying between them. CDR3 protein: CATRSFYEQYV. CDR3 nucleotide sequence: TGTGCCACCCGTTCCTTCTACGAGCAGTACGTC.